The clone carrying this T cell receptor (beta chain) was counted ten times or more. Its antigen is as yet unknown. The TCR library protocol was used to attach unique molecular identifiers. These identifiers were attached to individual cDNA molecules. MiXCR was run by TCRdb on the 5' RACE reads, yielding one entry per CDR3 protein. The table records roughly 60,000 distinct CDR3 sequences, 6.5% to 8.5% of them present only once. This entry is derived from a study of early T cells in non-severe SARS-CoV-2 infection. As for the study in general: Bulk RNA isolated from unsorted whole blood underwent sequencing; chains were not paired.

This CDR3 spans 12 amino acids. From germline, CDR1 is SQVTM and CDR2 ANQGSEA. Trimming took 4 bases from V and 5 from J; bases not matched to a gene: 5. General study results and limits: Anti-spike CD8 responses were favored by VDJdb matching, which missed private and CD4 specificities.

The rearrangement uses TRBV29-1 and TRBJ2-7; 7 bases fit TRBD2. The specimen sequenced was whole blood. The receptor was derived from an adult who was a healthcare worker with PCR-confirmed SARS-CoV-2 infection or an uninfected control (not recorded which). The CDR3 coding sequence is TGCAGCGTTGTCGGGGGGTATAACGAGCAGTACTTC. Protein sequence: CSVVGGYNEQYF.